The 18 T cell receptor beta chains listed next were all sequenced from one sample in a study of cytomegalovirus exposure and HLA in healthy donors. Clones were sequenced by immunoSEQ multiplex PCR, and TCRdb holds only the in-frame ones, with some missing. The top ten hold around an eighth of the sample, which has hundreds of thousands of clones, approximately 80% seen once. Sequenced input: PBMCs. All receptors derive from a woman under 40 in good health and CMV-seropositive.

V is TRBV7-8 and J is TRBJ1-1, with TRBD1 matching over 7 bases. The germline gives CDR1 SGHVS, CDR2 FQNEAQ. V lost 2 bases and J lost 5; bases outside the gene matches: 5. There are 14 residues in the CDR3. The CDR3 here is CASSLFQGETEAFF. CDR3 in DNA: TGTGCCAGCAGCTTATTTCAGGGGGAAACTGAAGCTTTCTTT.

This clone was seen a few times. The gene calls are TRBV21-1 and TRBJ1-1. TRBV21-1 is shown as a pseudogene. The CDR3 runs to 17 residues. The chain's CDR3 is CASSKMGSGGLDTEAFF. The CDR3 region has the DNA TGTGCCAGCAGCAAAATGGGCAGCGGGGGGCTGGACACTGAAGCTTTCTTT.

The chain combines TRBV25-1 with TRBJ1-2; tentatively, D is TRBD1 (5 bases). Germline V gene lookup returns CDR1 MGHDK and CDR2 SYGVNS. The CDR3 spans 16 residues. Trimming took off 5 bases at V and 0 bases at J, with 16 bases between the two ends. The DNA of the CDR3 is TGTGCCAGCAGTAGAGCCGGGACGGCTGCTAACTATGGCTACACCTTC. The encoded protein is CASSRAGTAANYGYTF.

This chain uses TRBV4-1 with TRBJ1-4; D is ambiguous. Looked up from germline, CDR1 is MGHRA and CDR2 is YSYEKL. V was shortened by 3 bases and J by 7 bases, with 9 bases between the two germline ends. The CDR3 has 13 residues. The CDR3 sequence is CASSQSSSEKLFF. The CDR3 DNA follows: TGCGCCAGCAGCCAGAGTAGTTCTGAAAAACTGTTTTTT.

A remark on this clone: An end of the junction differs from the germline gene, which may be a read error. V is TRBV20-1 and J is TRBJ1-2; D is possibly TRBD1 (5 bases). Germline V gene data show CDR1 as DFQATT and CDR2 as SNEGSKA (reference sequence). The CDR3 is made up of 10 amino acids. CDR3 coding DNA: TGCAGTGCTAGAGAAGGGGAGTGGGCCTTC. This gives the protein CSAREGEWAF.

The chain combines TRBV29-1 with TRBJ2-4; 9 bases agree with TRBD1. This CDR3 region has 17 residues. Germline loops: CDR1 SQVTM, CDR2 ANQGSEA. With V trimmed by 4 bases and J by 3 bases, 13 bases remained unmatched. In nucleotides, the CDR3 is TGCAGCGTTGGATCCAGGGACAGGGAGGGGGTCAAAAACATTCAGTACTTC. It specifies CSVGSRDREGVKNIQYF.

The chain recombines TRBV23-1 with TRBJ2-3; D not resolved. TRBV23-1 is annotated as an ORF whose role is uncertain. The length of the CDR3 is 13 residues. The V end was cut by 2 bases, the J end by 5 bases, with 8 bases between. CDR3 nucleotides: TGCGCCAGCAGTCAAAGTACCGGAGATACGCAGTATTTT. Protein sequence: CASSQSTGDTQYF.

In its sample, this clone was seen once. J is TRBJ2-7 and V is TRBV4-1, with D possibly TRBD1 on 6 matching bases. Trimming took 3 bases from V and 4 from J, leaving 13 bases between them. The CDR3 covers 14 residues. Germline V gene lookup returns CDR1 MGHRA and CDR2 YSYEKL. CDR3 protein: CASSQIRDTYEQYF. The CDR3 nucleotides are TGCGCCAGCAGCCAGATCCGGGACACTTACGAGCAGTACTTC.

The chain recombines TRBV4-3 with TRBJ1-4; D is perhaps TRBD1 (5 bases). This CDR3 region has 15 residues. The V and J ends lost 4 bases and 7 bases respectively, with 16 bases between them. Looked up from germline, CDR1 is LGHNA and CDR2 is YSLEER. The CDR3 protein is CASSRGGMEAEKLFF. Written as DNA, the CDR3 is TGCGCCAGCAGCCGCGGGGGGATGGAAGCTGAAAAACTGTTTTTT.

V usage is TRBV18 and J usage is TRBJ2-7; D is undetermined. V lost 3 bases and J 4 bases, leaving 19 bases between the germline ends. Germline V gives CDR1 KGHSH, CDR2 LQKENI. The CDR3 has 16 residues. The CDR3 sequence: CASSPYTGQAKYEQYF. CDR3 DNA: TGTGCCAGCTCACCTTATACCGGGCAGGCCAAGTACGAGCAGTACTTC.

This chain links TRBV7-2 with TRBJ2-4; D unresolved. Trimming cost V 5 bases and J 3 bases, with 17 bases left between them. Germline V gene sequence: CDR1 SGHTA, CDR2 FQGNSA. CDR3 length: 16 amino acids. The DNA of the CDR3 is TGTGCCAGCAGCCTATCGTTGGATAAACTCAAAAACATTCAGTACTTC. Translating it yields CASSLSLDKLKNIQYF.

This CDR3 is CAWIPPSTGQTYGYTF. The CDR3 DNA reads as TGTGCCTGGATCCCTCCATCGACAGGACAAACCTATGGCTACACCTTC. The chain couples TRBV30 to TRBJ1-2; a weak D match, TRBD1 (6 bases). The ends were cut back, 4 bases at V and 4 bases at J, with 22 bases in the middle. The CDR3 totals 16 residues. CDR1 and CDR2 (germline): GTSNPN, SVGIG (reference sequence).

The J gene is TRBJ2-7, the V gene TRBV6-5; the match to TRBD1 covers 7 bases. The ends lost 4 bases at V and 6 bases at J; junction bases unmatched: 3. CDR3 size: 12 residues. Germline CDR1 and CDR2: MNHEY and SVGAGI. CDR3 region: CASSSTGTEQYF. As DNA, the CDR3 is TGTGCCAGCAGTTCGACAGGGACCGAGCAGTACTTC.

V usage is TRBV11-2 and J usage is TRBJ1-1, with TRBD1 identical over 7 bases. CDR1 SGHAT and CDR2 FQNNGV come from the germline V gene. The CDR3 runs 12 residues. V was clipped by 11 bases and J by 0 bases; unmatched bases: 3. Written as DNA, the CDR3 is TGTGCCGTCACAGGGGTGAACACTGAAGCTTTCTTT. It specifies CAVTGVNTEAFF.

A single count supports this clone. The V and J genes are TRBV5-1 and TRBJ2-5, with D perhaps matching TRBD2 (5 bases). This CDR3 is built from 16 residues. Per germline, CDR1 SGHRS and CDR2 YFSETQ. Trimming stripped 0 bases from V and 1 base from J, with 13 bases between. CDR3 sequence: CASSLEGGPFQETQYF. CDR3 sequence (DNA): TGCGCCAGCAGCTTGGAGGGCGGGCCGTTCCAAGAGACCCAGTACTTC.

V is TRBV5-1 and J is TRBJ2-2; D not resolved. V was cut by 5 bases and J by 1 base, with 9 bases left in between. Looked up from germline, CDR1 is SGHRS and CDR2 is YFSETQ. The CDR3 covers 14 residues. CDR3 bases: TGCGCCAGCAGGGTGACGGTGAACACCGGGGAGCTGTTTTTT. Translation gives CASRVTVNTGELFF.

The chain carries TRBV15 and TRBJ1-2; TRBD1 is a possible D gene (5 bases). CDR1 is LNHNV, CDR2 YYDKDF, per germline (reference sequence). V lost 0 bases and J 8 bases, leaving 10 bases between the germline ends. The CDR3 loop spans 13 amino acids. In DNA, the CDR3 is TGTGCCACCAGCAGAGACGACAGTGTGGGCTACACCTTC. It encodes CATSRDDSVGYTF. The entire variable domain, with the rest obtained from reference TRBV15 and TRBJ1-2, is as follows: DAMVIQNPRYQVTQFGKPVTLSCSQTLNHNVMYWYQQKSSQAPKLLFHYYDKDFNNEADTPDNFQSRRPNTSFCFLDIRSPGLGDTAMYLCATSRDDSVGYTFGSGTRLTVV.

The chain is built from TRBV4-1 and TRBJ2-7; D not resolved. Germline V gene data show CDR1 as MGHRA and CDR2 as YSYEKL. The CDR3 totals 14 residues. V dropped 1 base and J dropped 6 bases, with 13 bases sitting between them. The CDR3 nucleotides read TGCGCCAGCAGCCAAGGGTTATCGTCTGCCGAGCAGTACTTC. Its protein is CASSQGLSSAEQYF.